This T cell receptor (beta chain) was identified during a study of cytomegalovirus exposure and HLA in healthy donors. Overall study: There were 85 million or so unique TCRs (from HLA-typed donors) in an early data release. There were 350 to 450 genotyped donors. Of these, 81% fell in the genetic ancestry cluster associated with self-reported Caucasian donors. General observations from the study: According to the study, roughly 160 TCR beta chains were cytomegalovirus-associated.

In its sample, this clone was seen a few times. What it recognizes is unknown. The CDR3 spans 17 residues. Germline CDR1 is LNHDA and CDR2 is SQIVND (reference sequence). V was pared by 3 bases and J by 3 bases, with 18 bases between. In the PCR, 60 Vbeta and 13 Jbeta primers were used. Profiling relied on immunoSEQ multiplex PCR, and the TCRdb table lists in-frame clones only, not all of them. The sample has around 140,000 clones; around 74% are singletons. Whereas donors were nominally healthy upon sampling, unrecorded immune exposures were probable. This receptor was taken from a male donor in good health and CMV-seronegative. The specimen sequenced was PBMCs. This chain uses TRBV19 with TRBJ2-1; TRBD2 is a possible D gene (5 bases). CDR3 in amino acids: CASSIQSGISVYNEQFF. Written as DNA, the CDR3 is TGTGCCAGTAGTATTCAATCCGGGATATCGGTCTACAATGAGCAGTTCTTC.